This T cell receptor (beta chain) appears in the sequencing data of a study of blood T cell repertoires in COVID-19. Study-wide background: Collection of acute and convalescent COVID-19 samples took place in the United States, Italy and Spain.

Authors' analysis steps: It was from reference gene primer amplification that nucleated cell counts were estimated. Sequencing used immunoSEQ multiplex PCR; TCRdb keeps in-frame clones, though not all of them. The DNA was the basis for D and trimming; V, J and clone size are from that table. Found here are roughly 120,000 clones, about two thirds of them singletons; the top ten hold roughly 0.86%. The germline V gene has CDR1 MNHEY and CDR2 SVGAGI. The germline V and J ends were trimmed by 8 bases and 3 bases, with 14 bases remaining between them. The CDR3 loop spans 14 amino acids. V is TRBV6-5 and J is TRBJ1-3; D is perhaps TRBD1 (6 bases). What was sequenced was peripheral blood. This TCR was sampled from a human donor with acute or convalescent COVID-19. The donor label of this sample is uncertain. The CDR3: CASSDSHNGNTIYF. The CDR3 bases are TGTGCCAGCTCGGACAGCCACAATGGAAACACCATATATTTT.